The T cell receptor beta chain described here comes from a study of T cell responses to AZD1222 COVID-19 vaccine. As regards this clone: Its antigen is unidentified.

Study-level results: Recipients of AZD1222 seropositive at baseline numbered only 6 or 7. Across the whole spike, CD4 TCRs peaked at regions 160-218 and 743-854.

Measured with immunoSEQ multiplex PCR; TCRdb has only the in-frame clones, and not every one. The profile covers roughly 200,000 clones, with roughly 90% appearing a single time and about 1.7% taken by the ten largest. Germline CDR1 KGHDR, CDR2 SFDVKD. The CDR3 is made up of 17 amino acids. V was trimmed by 4 bases and J by 1 base, leaving 15 bases between them. This chain joins TRBV24-1 and TRBJ2-2; D is unresolved. The clonotype was recovered from an adult who received the AZD1222 COVID-19 vaccine. Sequencing used peripheral blood, obtained 28 days after the second AZD1222 dose. CDR3 DNA sequence: TGTGCCACCAGTGAGTCCCTTGGATGGGGGAACACCGGGGAGCTGTTTTTT. Protein: CATSESLGWGNTGELFF.